The rows below give T cell receptor beta chains drawn from one sample of a study of blood T cells in healthy people across ages. TCRdb re-called the 5' RACE reads with MiXCR, one entry per CDR3 protein. The sample holds roughly 800,000 distinct CDR3 sequences, approximately 25% seen once. The sample was also reused in another study, on T cells of mothers and their children.

What was sequenced was blood. The receptors shown here come from a boy aged 5-17 years in good health. CDR3s include the opening cysteine and the closing phenylalanine or tryptophan. A D gene is named only where the DNA matches it firmly. A row's size may be missing; if present it is once, few, many or a size class.

.,.,TRBV10-3,TRBJ2-1,CAISNRDWTSDEQFF,TGTGCCATCAGTAACCGGGACTGGACCTCCGATGAGCAGTTCTTC
few,TRBD2,TRBV20-1,TRBJ2-1,CSARDAFSGVPYNEQFF,TGCAGTGCTAGAGACGCTTTTAGCGGGGTCCCCTACAATGAGCAGTTCTTC
.,TRBD1,TRBV5-1,TRBJ1-1,CAISLDRGAEAFF,TGCGCCATCAGCTTAGACAGGGGCGCTGAAGCTTTCTTT
.,TRBD1,TRBV7-9,TRBJ2-7,CASSLQGAVSEQYF,TGTGCCAGCAGCTTACAGGGGGCGGTTAGCGAGCAGTACTTC
few,.,TRBV28,TRBJ2-5,CASSLLSGGMETQYF,TGTGCCAGCAGTTTATTATCCGGGGGCATGGAGACCCAGTACTTC
few,TRBD2,TRBV7-2,TRBJ2-3,CASGRLAGGTDTQYF,TGTGCCAGCGGACGACTAGCGGGGGGCACAGATACGCAGTATTTT
.,.,TRBV29-1,TRBJ2-6,CSVTDSNVLTF,TGCAGCGTTACAGATTCCAACGTCCTGACTTTC
few,.,TRBV12-3/TRBV12-4,TRBJ2-5,CASSMTSGGGETQYF,TGTGCCAGCAGCATGACTAGTGGCGGAGGGGAGACCCAGTACTTC
few,TRBD1,TRBV5-1,TRBJ2-1,CASIPGQGLNEQFF,TGCGCCAGCATTCCGGGACAGGGTCTCAATGAGCAGTTCTTC
.,.,TRBV5-1,TRBJ2-1,CASSFITAPTRNEQFF,TGCGCCAGCAGCTTTATAACGGCACCCACAAGGAATGAGCAGTTCTTC
.,.,TRBV6-2/TRBV6-3,TRBJ2-7,CASAQGNEQYF,TGTGCCAGCGCCCAGGGAAACGAGCAGTACTTC
.,.,TRBV29-1,TRBJ1-2,CSVQTGSNYGYTF,TGCAGCGTCCAAACCGGCTCTAACTATGGCTACACCTTC
few,TRBD2,TRBV7-9,TRBJ2-3,CASSPQWRGNTDTQYF,TGTGCCAGCAGCCCCCAGTGGCGGGGGAACACAGATACGCAGTATTTT
.,.,TRBV6-1,TRBJ2-6,CASSELRSGANVLTF,TGTGCCAGCAGTGAACTCAGGTCTGGGGCCAACGTCCTGACTTTC
.,.,TRBV7-7,TRBJ2-1,CASSLDDSVEQFF,TGTGCTAGCAGCTTAGACGACAGCGTAGAGCAGTTCTTC
few,.,TRBV20-1,TRBJ2-1,CSARSHNEQFF,TGCAGTGCTAGATCTCACAATGAGCAGTTCTTC
.,.,TRBV4-1,TRBJ2-5,CASSQVPRTLYF,TGCGCCAGCAGCCAAGTCCCGCGGACCCTGTACTTC
.,TRBD1,TRBV12-3/TRBV12-4,TRBJ1-2,CASSPGQSNYGYTF,TGTGCCAGCAGCCCGGGACAGTCTAACTATGGCTACACCTTC
.,TRBD2,TRBV25-1,TRBJ2-1,CASMLAGEYNEQFF,TGTGCCAGCATGTTGGCGGGGGAGTACAATGAGCAGTTCTTC
few,.,TRBV29-1,TRBJ2-4,CSASDRGTVGAKNIQYF,TGCAGCGCCTCCGACCGCGGGACAGTGGGAGCCAAAAACATTCAGTACTTC
.,.,TRBV7-9,TRBJ1-6,CASSYRSGAHNSPLHF,TGTGCCAGCAGCTATAGATCCGGGGCCCATAATTCACCCCTCCACTTT
few,.,TRBV4-3,TRBJ1-4,CASSQDGPTNEKLFF,TGCGCCAGCAGCCAAGATGGACCAACTAATGAAAAACTGTTTTTT
.,.,TRBV19,TRBJ1-2,CASSMWLSDGYTF,TGTGCCAGTAGTATGTGGTTGAGCGATGGCTACACCTTC
.,.,TRBV20-1,TRBJ2-1,CSARSGKAYNEQFF,TGCAGTGCTAGGTCCGGGAAGGCCTACAATGAGCAGTTCTTC
.,TRBD1,TRBV5-1,TRBJ1-1,CASRIQGENTEAFF,TGCGCCAGCCGCATCCAGGGGGAGAACACTGAAGCTTTCTTT
many,.,TRBV7-9,TRBJ2-5,CASSLVGTGQETQYF,TGTGCCAGCAGCTTAGTGGGAACCGGGCAAGAGACCCAGTACTTC
.,.,TRBV27,TRBJ1-1,CASSSARMSTEAFF,TGTGCCAGCAGTTCGGCCCGTATGAGCACTGAAGCTTTCTTT
few,.,TRBV20-1,TRBJ1-4,CSARWTGLGEKLFF,TGCAGTGCTAGATGGACCGGGCTTGGGGAAAAACTGTTTTTT
few,.,TRBV27,TRBJ2-5,CASSFGAVQETQYF,TGTGCCAGCAGTTTCGGGGCAGTTCAAGAGACCCAGTACTTC
.,TRBD2,TRBV20-1,TRBJ2-7,CSAREDLSGRDFVYEQYF,TGCAGTGCTAGAGAAGACCTTAGCGGGAGGGACTTTGTGTACGAGCAGTACTTC
.,.,TRBV28,TRBJ1-2,CASTVIGGGYTF,TGTGCCAGCACCGTGATCGGGGGAGGCTACACCTTC
.,.,TRBV20-1,TRBJ1-2,CSASNSLYGYTF,TGCAGTGCTAGCAACAGTCTCTATGGCTACACCTTC
.,.,TRBV24-1,TRBJ2-7,CATSDHGDNSYEQYF,TGTGCCACCAGTGATCACGGGGACAACTCCTACGAGCAGTACTTC
few,.,TRBV7-2,TRBJ1-3,CASSFGPYSGNTIYF,TGTGCCAGCAGCTTTGGGCCATACTCTGGAAACACCATATATTTT
.,.,TRBV24-1,TRBJ2-3,CATSDQPGGLGDTQYF,TGTGCCACCAGTGACCAACCGGGCGGGCTGGGGGATACGCAGTATTTT
few,TRBD2,TRBV9,TRBJ2-5,CASSYLGTSGEEQYF,TGTGCCAGCAGTTACTTAGGGACTAGCGGGGAGGAGCAGTACTTC
.,.,TRBV20-1,TRBJ2-7,CSARDVNRGDYEQYF,TGCAGTGCTAGAGACGTAAACCGGGGCGACTACGAGCAGTACTTC
many,.,TRBV4-2,TRBJ2-5,CASSQDLDVETQYF,TGTGCCAGCAGCCAAGATTTGGATGTCGAGACCCAGTACTTC
.,.,TRBV5-1,TRBJ2-6,CASSLGPGSGANVLTF,TGCGCCAGCAGCTTGGGGCCGGGTTCCGGGGCCAACGTCCTGACTTTC
.,.,TRBV6-1,TRBJ2-5,CASSEWWGRETQYF,TGTGCCAGCAGTGAATGGTGGGGTAGGGAGACCCAGTACTTC
many,.,TRBV2,TRBJ2-6,CASSLQNSGANVLTF,TGTGCCAGCAGTCTACAGAACTCTGGGGCCAACGTCCTGACCTTC
few,TRBD2,TRBV7-2,TRBJ2-3,CASRLAGPSTDTQYF,TGTGCCAGCAGATTAGCGGGACCTAGCACAGATACGCAGTATTTT
.,TRBD2,TRBV4-3,TRBJ2-3,CASSQRPTSGASTDTQYF,TGCGCCAGCAGCCAACGACCGACTAGCGGGGCTAGCACAGATACGCAGTATTTT
.,TRBD2,TRBV5-1,TRBJ2-1,CASSLATSGGDEQFF,TGCGCCAGCAGCTTGGCCACTAGCGGGGGAGATGAGCAGTTCTTC
few,.,TRBV2,TRBJ2-1,CASSAGTSYNEQFF,TGTGCCAGCAGTGCGGGGACTTCCTACAATGAGCAGTTCTTC
few,.,TRBV7-7,TRBJ2-2,CASSRSAGDAGELFF,TGTGCTAGCAGCCGCAGTGCAGGGGACGCCGGGGAGCTGTTTTTT
.,TRBD1,TRBV9,TRBJ2-1,CASSEDRGDNNEQFF,TGTGCCAGCAGCGAGGACAGGGGAGACAACAATGAGCAGTTCTTC
.,TRBD1,TRBV12-3/TRBV12-4,TRBJ2-7,CASSWGFQGAFSYEQYF,TGTGCCAGCAGTTGGGGGTTTCAGGGGGCATTTTCCTACGAGCAGTACTTC
.,.,TRBV3-1,TRBJ2-6,CASSQGSRDSLRANVLTF,TGTGCCAGCAGCCAGGGGTCCCGGGACTCGTTGCGGGCCAACGTCCTGACTTTC
many,TRBD2,TRBV7-3,TRBJ2-5,CASSLTGLAGETQYF,TGTGCCAGCAGCTTAACGGGACTAGCGGGGGAGACCCAGTACTTC